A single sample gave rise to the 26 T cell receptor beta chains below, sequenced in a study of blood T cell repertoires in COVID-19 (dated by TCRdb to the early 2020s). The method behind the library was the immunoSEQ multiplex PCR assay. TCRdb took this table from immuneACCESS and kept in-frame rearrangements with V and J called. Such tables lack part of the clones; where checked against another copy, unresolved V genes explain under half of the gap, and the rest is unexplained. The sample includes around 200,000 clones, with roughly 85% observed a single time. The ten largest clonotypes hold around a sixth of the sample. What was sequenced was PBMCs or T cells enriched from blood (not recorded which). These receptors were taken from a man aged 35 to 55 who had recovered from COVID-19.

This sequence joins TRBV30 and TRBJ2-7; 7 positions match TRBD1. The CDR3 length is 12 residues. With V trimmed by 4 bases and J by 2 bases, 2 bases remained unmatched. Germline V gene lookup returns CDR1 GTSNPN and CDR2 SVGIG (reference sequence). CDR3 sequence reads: CAWTGQAYEQYF. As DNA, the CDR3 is TGTGCCTGGACCGGACAGGCCTACGAGCAGTACTTC.

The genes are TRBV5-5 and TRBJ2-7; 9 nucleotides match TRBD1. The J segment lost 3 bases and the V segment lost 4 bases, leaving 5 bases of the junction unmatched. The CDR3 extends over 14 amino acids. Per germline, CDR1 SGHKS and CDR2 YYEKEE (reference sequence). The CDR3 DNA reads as TGTGCCAGCAGCGTTCGACAGGGGGACTACGAGCAGTACTTC. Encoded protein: CASSVRQGDYEQYF.

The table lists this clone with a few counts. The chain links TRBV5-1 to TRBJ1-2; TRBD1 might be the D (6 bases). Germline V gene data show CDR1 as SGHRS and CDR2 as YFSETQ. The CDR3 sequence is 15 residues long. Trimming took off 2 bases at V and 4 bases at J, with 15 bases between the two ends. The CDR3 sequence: CASSFDQGIGYGYTF. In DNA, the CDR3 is TGCGCCAGCAGCTTTGATCAGGGGATCGGCTATGGCTACACCTTC.

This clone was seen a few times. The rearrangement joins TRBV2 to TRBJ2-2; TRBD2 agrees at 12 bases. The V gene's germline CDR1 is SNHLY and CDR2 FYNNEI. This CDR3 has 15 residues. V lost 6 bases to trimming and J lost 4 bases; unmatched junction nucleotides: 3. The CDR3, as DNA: TGTGCCAGCAGACCGGGACTAGCGGGCACCGGGGAGCTGTTTTTT. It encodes CASRPGLAGTGELFF.

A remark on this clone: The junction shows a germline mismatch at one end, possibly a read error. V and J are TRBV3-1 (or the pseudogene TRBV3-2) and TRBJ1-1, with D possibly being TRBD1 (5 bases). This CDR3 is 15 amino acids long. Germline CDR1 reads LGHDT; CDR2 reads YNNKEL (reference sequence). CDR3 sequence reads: CFGTDVPPLNTEAFF. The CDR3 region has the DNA TGCTTTGGGACTGATGTTCCCCCCTTGAACACTGAAGCTTTCTTT.

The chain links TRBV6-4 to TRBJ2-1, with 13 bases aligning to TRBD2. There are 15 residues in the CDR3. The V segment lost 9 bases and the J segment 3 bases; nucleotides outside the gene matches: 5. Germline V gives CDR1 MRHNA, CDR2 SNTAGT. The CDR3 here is CARGTSGIHYNEQFF. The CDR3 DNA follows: TGTGCCAGAGGGACTAGCGGGATCCACTACAATGAGCAGTTCTTC.

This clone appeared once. The CDR3 spells CASDRGNQPQHF. As DNA, the CDR3 is TGTGCCAGCGACAGAGGCAATCAGCCCCAGCATTTT. This chain connects TRBV19 to TRBJ1-5; D may be TRBD1 (5 bases). V lost 9 bases and J 2 bases, leaving 8 bases between the germline ends. This CDR3 region has 12 residues. The germline V gene has CDR1 LNHDA and CDR2 SQIVND (reference sequence).

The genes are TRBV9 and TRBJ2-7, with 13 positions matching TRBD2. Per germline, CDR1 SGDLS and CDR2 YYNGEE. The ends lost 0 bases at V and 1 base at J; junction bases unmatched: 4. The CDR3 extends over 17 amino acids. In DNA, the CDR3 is TGTGCCAGCAGCGTAGGACTAGCGGGAGGACCATCCTACGAGCAGTACTTC. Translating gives CASSVGLAGGPSYEQYF.

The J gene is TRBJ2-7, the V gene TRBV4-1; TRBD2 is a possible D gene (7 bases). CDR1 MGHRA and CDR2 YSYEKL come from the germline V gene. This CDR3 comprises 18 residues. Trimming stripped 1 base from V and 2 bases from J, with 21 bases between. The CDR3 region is CASSQVEAGASGAYEQYF. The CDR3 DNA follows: TGCGCCAGCAGCCAAGTGGAGGCGGGGGCTAGCGGTGCCTACGAGCAGTACTTC.

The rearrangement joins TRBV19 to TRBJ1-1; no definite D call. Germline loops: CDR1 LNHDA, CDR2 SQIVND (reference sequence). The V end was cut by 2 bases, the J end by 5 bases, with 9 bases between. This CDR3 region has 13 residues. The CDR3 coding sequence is TGTGCCAGTAGTATATCGGAGGTGACTGAAGCTTTCTTT. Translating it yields CASSISEVTEAFF.

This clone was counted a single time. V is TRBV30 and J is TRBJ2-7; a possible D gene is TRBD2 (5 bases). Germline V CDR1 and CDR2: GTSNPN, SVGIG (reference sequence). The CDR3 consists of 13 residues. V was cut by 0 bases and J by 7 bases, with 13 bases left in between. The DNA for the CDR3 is TGTGCCTGGAGTGTACCGGGTCCGGGAGAGCAGTACTTC. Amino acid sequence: CAWSVPGPGEQYF.

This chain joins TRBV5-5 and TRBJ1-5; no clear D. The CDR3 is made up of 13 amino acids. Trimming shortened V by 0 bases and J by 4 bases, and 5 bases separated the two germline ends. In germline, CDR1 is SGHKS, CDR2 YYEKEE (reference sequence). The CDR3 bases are TGTGCCAGCAGCTTGGATCCAAATCAGCCCCAGCATTTT. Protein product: CASSLDPNQPQHF.

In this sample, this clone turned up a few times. As DNA, the CDR3 is TGTGCCAGCAGCTTGAACTCTCGAAACAATCAGCCCCAGCATTTT. It is translated as CASSLNSRNNQPQHF. The chain uses TRBV5-5 and TRBJ1-5; no definite D call. The CDR3 sequence is 15 residues long. V was cut by 1 base and J by 3 bases, with 11 bases left in between. Per germline, CDR1 SGHKS and CDR2 YYEKEE (reference sequence).

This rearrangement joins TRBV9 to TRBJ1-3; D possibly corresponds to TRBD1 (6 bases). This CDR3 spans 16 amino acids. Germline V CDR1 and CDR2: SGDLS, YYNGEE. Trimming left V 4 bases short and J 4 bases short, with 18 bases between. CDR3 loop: CASSPPGGGYGNTIYF. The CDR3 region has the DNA TGTGCCAGCAGCCCTCCGGGCGGGGGCTACGGAAACACCATATATTTT.

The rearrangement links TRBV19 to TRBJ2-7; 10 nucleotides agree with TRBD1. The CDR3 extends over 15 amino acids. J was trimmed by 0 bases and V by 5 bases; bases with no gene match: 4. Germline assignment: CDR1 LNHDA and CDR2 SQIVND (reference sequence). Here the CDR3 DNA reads TGTGCCAGTAGTGGAGGGACAGGGGCCTCCTACGAGCAGTACTTC. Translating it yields CASSGGTGASYEQYF. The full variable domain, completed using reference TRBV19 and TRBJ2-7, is DGGITQSPKYLFRKEGQNVTLSCEQNLNHDAMYWYRQDPGQGLRLIYYSQIVNDFQKGDIAEGYSVSREKKESFPLTVTSAQKNPTAFYLCASSGGTGASYEQYFGPGTRLTVT.

The DNA for the CDR3 is TGTGCCAGCCGATCCGGCGGTCCGGACACTGAAGCTTTCTTT. Its protein product is CASRSGGPDTEAFF. The chain carries TRBV2 and TRBJ1-1; D is undetermined. The germline gives CDR1 SNHLY, CDR2 FYNNEI. Trimming left V 8 bases short and J 3 bases short, with 16 bases between. The CDR3 runs 14 residues.

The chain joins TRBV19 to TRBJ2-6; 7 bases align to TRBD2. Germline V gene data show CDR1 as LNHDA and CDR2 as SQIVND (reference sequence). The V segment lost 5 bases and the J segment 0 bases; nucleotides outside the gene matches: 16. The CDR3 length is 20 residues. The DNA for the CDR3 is TGTGCCAGTAGTCGCCATGGGGAGGGGTTGAGATCCTCTGGGGCCAACGTCCTGACTTTC. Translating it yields CASSRHGEGLRSSGANVLTF.

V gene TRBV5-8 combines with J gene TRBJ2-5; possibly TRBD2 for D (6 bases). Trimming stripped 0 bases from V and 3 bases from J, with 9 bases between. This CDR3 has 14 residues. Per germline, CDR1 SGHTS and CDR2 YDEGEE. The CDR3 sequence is CASSLGTGEETQYF. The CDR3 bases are TGTGCCAGCAGCTTGGGGACGGGGGAAGAGACCCAGTACTTC.

This CDR3 is CSQKTTSELYEQYF. In nucleotides, the CDR3 is TGCAGCCAAAAAACGACTAGCGAACTTTACGAGCAGTACTTC. The rearrangement uses TRBV29-1 and TRBJ2-7, with TRBD2 matching 8 bases. V was pared by 8 bases and J by 4 bases, with 13 bases of the junction left unmatched. The CDR3 covers 14 residues. CDR1 and CDR2 from the germline V gene are SQVTM and ANQGSEA.

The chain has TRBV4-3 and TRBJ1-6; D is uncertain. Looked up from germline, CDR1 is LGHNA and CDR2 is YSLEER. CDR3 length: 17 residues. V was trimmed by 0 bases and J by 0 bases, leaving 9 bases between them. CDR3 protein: CASSQDLESSYNSPLHF. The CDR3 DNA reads TGCGCCAGCAGCCAAGATCTGGAGAGCTCCTATAATTCACCCCTCCACTTT.

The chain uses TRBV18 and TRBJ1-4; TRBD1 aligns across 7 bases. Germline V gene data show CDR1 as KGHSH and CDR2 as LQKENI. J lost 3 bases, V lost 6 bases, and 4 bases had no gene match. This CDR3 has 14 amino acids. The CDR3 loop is CASSAGGSNEKLFF. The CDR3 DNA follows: TGTGCCAGCTCTGCAGGGGGTTCTAATGAAAAACTGTTTTTT.

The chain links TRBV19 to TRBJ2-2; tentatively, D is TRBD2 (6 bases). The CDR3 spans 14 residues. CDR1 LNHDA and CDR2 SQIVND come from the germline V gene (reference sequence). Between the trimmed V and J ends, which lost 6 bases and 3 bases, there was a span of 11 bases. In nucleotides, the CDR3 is TGTGCCAGTAGATCGGGACTTTACACCGGGGAGCTGTTTTTT. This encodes CASRSGLYTGELFF.

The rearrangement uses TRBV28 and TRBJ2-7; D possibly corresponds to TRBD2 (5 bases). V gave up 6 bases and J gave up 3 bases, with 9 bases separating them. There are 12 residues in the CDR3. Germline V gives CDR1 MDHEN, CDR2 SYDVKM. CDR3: CASRTTDYEQYF. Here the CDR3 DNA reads TGTGCCAGCAGGACTACCGACTACGAGCAGTACTTC.

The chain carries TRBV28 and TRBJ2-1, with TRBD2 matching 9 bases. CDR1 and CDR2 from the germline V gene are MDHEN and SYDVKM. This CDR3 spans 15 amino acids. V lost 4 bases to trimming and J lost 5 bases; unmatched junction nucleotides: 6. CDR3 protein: CASSWLAGSNNEQFF. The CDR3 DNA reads TGTGCCAGCAGTTGGCTAGCGGGATCCAACAATGAGCAGTTCTTC.

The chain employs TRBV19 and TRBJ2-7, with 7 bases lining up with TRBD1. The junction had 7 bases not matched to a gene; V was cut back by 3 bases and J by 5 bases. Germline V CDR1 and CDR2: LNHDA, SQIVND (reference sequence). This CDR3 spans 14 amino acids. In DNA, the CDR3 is TGTGCCAGTAGTATCAAACAGGGGCCCCACGAGCAGTACTTC. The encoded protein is CASSIKQGPHEQYF. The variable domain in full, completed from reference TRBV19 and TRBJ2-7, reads DGGITQSPKYLFRKEGQNVTLSCEQNLNHDAMYWYRQDPGQGLRLIYYSQIVNDFQKGDIAEGYSVSREKKESFPLTVTSAQKNPTAFYLCASSIKQGPHEQYFGPGTRLTVT.

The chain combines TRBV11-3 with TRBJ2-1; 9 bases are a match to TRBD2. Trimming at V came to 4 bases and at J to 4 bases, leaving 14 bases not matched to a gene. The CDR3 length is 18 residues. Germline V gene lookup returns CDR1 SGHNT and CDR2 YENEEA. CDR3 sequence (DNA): TGTGCCAGCAGCTCCCTTATAAGACTAGCGGAGGTATACAATGAGCAGTTCTTC. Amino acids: CASSSLIRLAEVYNEQFF.